This T cell receptor (beta chain) was identified during a study of T cells after posttransplantation cyclophosphamide. Study-wide points: Blood and skin or GI T cell repertoires showed limited TRB overlap. Later blood repertoires were often dominated by clones from the donor CD8+ memory compartment. Recipient CMV seropositivity and CMV reactivation strongly tracked TRB clonality.

Controls had myeloablative marrow grafts with methotrexate and calcineurin inhibitor, sampled at 1 year. The table lists this clone with a count of one. Its antigen is not known. This table comes from immunoSEQ multiplex PCR, and its TCRdb copy is limited to in-frame clones, with some not included. This table holds approximately 12,000 clones, approximately 82% found once. Looked up from germline, CDR1 is SGHRS and CDR2 is YFSETQ. The CDR3 sequence is 14 residues long. V was cut by 0 bases and J by 0 bases, with 7 bases left in between. The gene calls are TRBV5-1 and TRBJ2-7; the D is unclear. This receptor was identified in a male patient in his thirties who received an allogeneic stem cell transplant from an unrelated donor, was CMV-positive, and had acute GVHD only. The graft donor may account for some of the T cells. The source was PBMCs, collected about 380 days after allogeneic stem cell transplant with calcineurin inhibitor and methotrexate. The CDR3 region is CASSLGHSSYEQYF. The CDR3, as DNA: TGCGCCAGCAGCTTGGGACATAGCTCCTACGAGCAGTACTTC.